These 10 T cell receptor beta chains share one sample of origin, sequenced in a study of cytomegalovirus exposure and HLA in healthy donors. Only in-frame clones appear in the TCRdb table, and some are missing; sequencing was by immunoSEQ multiplex PCR. The sample includes under 200,000 clones, less than 95% of them seen just once. Sequences were obtained from PBMCs. These TCRs come from a woman aged 18-30 years in good health and CMV-seropositive.

The chain couples TRBV7-6 to TRBJ2-1; TRBD2 matches 10 bases. The CDR3 runs to 17 residues. CDR1 and CDR2 from the germline V gene are SGHVS and FNYEAQ. Losses at the gene ends were 5 bases for V and 0 bases for J; bases not matched to a gene: 7. DNA of the CDR3: TGTGCCAGCAGCCCAAGACTAGCGGGCAGCTCCTACAATGAGCAGTTCTTC. Protein: CASSPRLAGSSYNEQFF.

The chain is built from TRBV5-1 and TRBJ1-4; possibly TRBD1 for D (6 bases). CDR1 SGHRS and CDR2 YFSETQ come from the germline V gene. V was pared by 4 bases and J by 8 bases, with 15 bases between. This CDR3 is 14 amino acids long. This CDR3 is CASSLQGRREKLFF. The CDR3 DNA follows: TGCGCCAGCAGCCTACAGGGACGAAGAGAAAAACTGTTTTTT.

The chain links TRBV5-1 to TRBJ1-3, with unresolved D. CDR1 is SGHRS and CDR2 is YFSETQ in the germline V gene. The CDR3 length is 14 residues. V was cut by 0 bases and J by 0 bases, with 4 bases left in between. This chain's CDR3 is CASSLGGSGNTIYF. CDR3 in DNA: TGCGCCAGCAGCTTGGGAGGCTCTGGAAACACCATATATTTT.

The V call is TRBV15, the J call TRBJ2-7, with a weak D call TRBD2 (5 bases). This CDR3 region has 18 residues. Per germline, CDR1 LNHNV and CDR2 YYDKDF (reference sequence). Trimming pared 0 bases from V and 0 bases from J, leaving 18 bases between. CDR3 loop: CATSRDGSGVIGSYEQYF. The CDR3 bases are TGTGCCACCAGCAGAGATGGCAGCGGAGTAATCGGCTCCTACGAGCAGTACTTC.

The genes are TRBV7-5 and TRBJ2-7; TRBD1 is the table's D call, not checked against the DNA. TRBV7-5 is marked as a pseudogene. The CDR3 contains 15 residues. CDR3: CARSLARWDRGLRYF. The CDR3 coding sequence is TGTGCCAGAAGCTTAGCTAGGTGGGACAGGGGGTTGCGGTACTTC.

As DNA, the CDR3 is TGTGCCAGCCTTAGGGGGACAGGGGATCTCTACGAGCAGTACTTC. Encoded protein: CASLRGTGDLYEQYF. V and J are TRBV2 and TRBJ2-7, with TRBD1 identical over 10 bases. V dropped 8 bases and J dropped 3; count of bases not matched to a gene: 10. The CDR3 covers 15 residues. Per the germline V gene, CDR1 is SNHLY and CDR2 is FYNNEI.

The chain has TRBV10-2 and TRBJ2-1; 10 nucleotides line up with TRBD2. The V gene end was trimmed by 8 bases and the J gene end by 6 bases; junction bases not matched to a gene: 4. This CDR3 spans 13 amino acids. Germline-derived CDR1 and CDR2 are WSHSY and SAAADI. The CDR3 bases are TGCGCCAGCGGGACTAGCGTGTCCAATGAGCAGTTCTTC. It encodes CASGTSVSNEQFF.

The gene calls are TRBV10-3 and TRBJ2-7; the match to TRBD1 covers 9 bases. Unmatched junction bases numbered 9, after V lost 3 bases and J lost 6 bases. This CDR3 has 15 residues. Per germline, CDR1 ENHRY and CDR2 SYGVKD. This chain's CDR3 is CAISEPGQGTVEQYF. For the CDR3, the DNA is TGTGCCATCAGTGAACCGGGACAGGGAACGGTCGAGCAGTACTTC.

The chain has TRBV10-1 and TRBJ2-7; D is uncertain. V lost 3 bases, J lost 5 bases, and 11 bases lay in between. The CDR3 loop spans 13 amino acids. CDR1 and CDR2 from the germline V gene are WNHNN and SYGVQD (reference sequence). CDR3 coding DNA: TGCGCCAGCAGTGATGACTTTCGGGACGAGCAGTACTTC. It encodes CASSDDFRDEQYF.

The chain is built from TRBV6-5 and TRBJ1-3, with 8 nucleotides matching TRBD1. The CDR3 runs 16 residues. CDR1 is MNHEY, CDR2 SVGAGI, per germline. V was clipped by 1 base and J by 3 bases; unmatched bases: 5. In DNA, the CDR3 is TGTGCCAGCAGTTACTTGGACAGGGCGTTTGGAAACACCATATATTTT. Translation gives CASSYLDRAFGNTIYF.